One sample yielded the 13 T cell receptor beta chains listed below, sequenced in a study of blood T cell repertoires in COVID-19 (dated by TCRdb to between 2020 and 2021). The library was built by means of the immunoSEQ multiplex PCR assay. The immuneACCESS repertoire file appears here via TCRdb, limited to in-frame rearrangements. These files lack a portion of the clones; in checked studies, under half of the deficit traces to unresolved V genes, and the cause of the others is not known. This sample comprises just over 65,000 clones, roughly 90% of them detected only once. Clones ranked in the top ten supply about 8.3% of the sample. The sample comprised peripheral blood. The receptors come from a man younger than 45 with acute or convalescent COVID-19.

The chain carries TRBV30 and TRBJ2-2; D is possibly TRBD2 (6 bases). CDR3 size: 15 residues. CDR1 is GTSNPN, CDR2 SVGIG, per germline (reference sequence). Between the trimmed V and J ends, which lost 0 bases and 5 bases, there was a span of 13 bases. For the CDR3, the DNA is TGTGCCTGGAGTGTAGGAGGGTGGGGAACCGGGGAGCTGTTTTTT. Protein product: CAWSVGGWGTGELFF.

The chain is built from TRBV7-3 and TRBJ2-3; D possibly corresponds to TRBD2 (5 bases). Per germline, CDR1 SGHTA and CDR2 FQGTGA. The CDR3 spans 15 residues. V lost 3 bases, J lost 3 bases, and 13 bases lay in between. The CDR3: CASSFSGSGTDTQYF. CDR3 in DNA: TGTGCCAGCAGCTTCTCGGGGAGCGGAACAGATACGCAGTATTTT.

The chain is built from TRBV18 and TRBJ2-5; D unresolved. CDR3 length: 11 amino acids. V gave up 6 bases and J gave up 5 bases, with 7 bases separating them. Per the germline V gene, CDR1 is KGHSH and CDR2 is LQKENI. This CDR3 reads CASSPGETQYF. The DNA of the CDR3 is TGTGCCAGCTCTCCAGGCGAGACCCAGTACTTC.

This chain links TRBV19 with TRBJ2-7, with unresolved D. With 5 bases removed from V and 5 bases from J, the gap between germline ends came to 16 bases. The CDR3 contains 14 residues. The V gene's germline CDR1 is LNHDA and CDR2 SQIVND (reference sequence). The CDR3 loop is CASSVAGPLDEQYF. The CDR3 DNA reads TGTGCCAGTAGTGTAGCTGGCCCCTTGGACGAGCAGTACTTC.

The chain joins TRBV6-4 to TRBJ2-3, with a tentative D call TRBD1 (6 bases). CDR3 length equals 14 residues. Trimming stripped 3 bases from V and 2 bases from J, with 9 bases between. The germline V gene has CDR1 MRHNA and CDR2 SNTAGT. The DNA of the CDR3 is TGTGCCAGCAGTGAAGGGGGATACACAGATACGCAGTATTTT. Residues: CASSEGGYTDTQYF.

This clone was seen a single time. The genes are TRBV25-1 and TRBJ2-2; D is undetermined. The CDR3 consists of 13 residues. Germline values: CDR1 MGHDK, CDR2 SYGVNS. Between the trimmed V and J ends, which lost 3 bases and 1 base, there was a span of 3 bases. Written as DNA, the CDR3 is TGTGCCAGCAGTGACAGGAACACCGGGGAGCTGTTTTTT. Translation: CASSDRNTGELFF.

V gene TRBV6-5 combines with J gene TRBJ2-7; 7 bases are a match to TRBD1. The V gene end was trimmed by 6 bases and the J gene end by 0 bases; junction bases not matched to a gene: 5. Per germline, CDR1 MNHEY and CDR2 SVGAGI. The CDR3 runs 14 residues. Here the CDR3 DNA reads TGTGCCAGCAGCCGGGACAGCCTCTCCTACGAGCAGTACTTC. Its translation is CASSRDSLSYEQYF.

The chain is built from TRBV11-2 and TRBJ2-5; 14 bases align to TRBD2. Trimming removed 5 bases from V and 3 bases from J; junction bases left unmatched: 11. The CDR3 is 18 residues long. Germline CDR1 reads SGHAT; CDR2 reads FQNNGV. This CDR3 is CASSTRTSGRIGEETQYF. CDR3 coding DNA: TGTGCCAGCAGCACCAGGACTAGCGGGAGGATCGGGGAAGAGACCCAGTACTTC.

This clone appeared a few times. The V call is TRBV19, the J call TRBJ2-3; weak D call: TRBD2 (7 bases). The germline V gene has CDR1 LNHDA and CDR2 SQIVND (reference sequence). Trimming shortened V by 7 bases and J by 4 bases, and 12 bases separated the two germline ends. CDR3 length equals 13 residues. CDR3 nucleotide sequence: TGTGCCAGTATAGGGGGGGTCGCAGATACGCAGTATTTT. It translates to CASIGGVADTQYF. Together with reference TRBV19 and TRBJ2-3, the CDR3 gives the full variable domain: DGGITQSPKYLFRKEGQNVTLSCEQNLNHDAMYWYRQDPGQGLRLIYYSQIVNDFQKGDIAEGYSVSREKKESFPLTVTSAQKNPTAFYLCASIGGVADTQYFGPGTRLTVL.

This CDR3 reads CASSVEGTGPETQYF. Here the CDR3 DNA reads TGTGCCAGCAGCGTAGAGGGGACAGGCCCCGAGACCCAGTACTTC. The rearrangement links TRBV9 to TRBJ2-5; TRBD1 matches at 8 bases. The CDR3 has 15 residues. After removal of 0 bases from V and 5 bases from J, the junction contained 6 bases not matched to a gene. CDR1 is SGDLS, CDR2 YYNGEE, per germline.

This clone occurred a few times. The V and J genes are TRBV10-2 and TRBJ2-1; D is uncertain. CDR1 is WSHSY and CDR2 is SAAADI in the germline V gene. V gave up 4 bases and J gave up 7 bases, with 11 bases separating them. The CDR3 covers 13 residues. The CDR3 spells CASSVARPNEQFF. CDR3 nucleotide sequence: TGCGCCAGCAGTGTCGCTAGGCCAAATGAGCAGTTCTTC.

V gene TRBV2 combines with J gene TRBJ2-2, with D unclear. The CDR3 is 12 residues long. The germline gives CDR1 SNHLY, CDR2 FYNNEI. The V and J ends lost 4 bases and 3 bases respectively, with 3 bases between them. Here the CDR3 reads CASSGHTGELFF. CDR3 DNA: TGTGCCAGCAGTGGGCACACCGGGGAGCTGTTTTTT. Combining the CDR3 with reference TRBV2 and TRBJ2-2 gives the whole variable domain EPEVTQTPSHQVTQMGQEVILRCVPISNHLYFYWYRQILGQKVEFLVSFYNNEISEKSEIFDDQFSVERPDGSNFTLKIRSTKLEDSAMYFCASSGHTGELFFGEGSRLTVL.

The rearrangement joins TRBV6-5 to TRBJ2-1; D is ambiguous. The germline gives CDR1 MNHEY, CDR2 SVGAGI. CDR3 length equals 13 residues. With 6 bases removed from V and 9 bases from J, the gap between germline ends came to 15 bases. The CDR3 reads CASSPTSPGEQFF. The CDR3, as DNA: TGTGCCAGCAGCCCCACCTCTCCGGGTGAGCAGTTCTTC.